These 14 T cell receptor beta chains originate from one sample sequenced in a study of blood T cells in healthy people across ages. Then a second PCR, running about 7 to 11 cycles, was carried out with a sample-barcoded 5' primer and a J-beta primer mix. TCRdb reanalysed the 5' RACE reads using MiXCR and keeps one entry per CDR3 protein. Among 630,000 or so distinct CDR3 sequences listed, around 31% were seen once. The specimen was blood. The receptors here all came from an elderly woman in good health.

This clonotype has more than one count but fewer than ten. A much larger clone sits a single nucleotide away, making a read error possible. The gene calls are TRBV5-1 and TRBJ2-5; tentative D call: TRBD2 (6 bases). Germline V gene lookup returns CDR1 SGHRS and CDR2 YFSETQ. The CDR3 is 14 residues long. V shed 3 bases and J shed 1 base, with 10 bases lying between them. CDR3 region: CASSWRGGQETQYF. The CDR3 nucleotides read TGCGCCAGCAGCTGGCGGGGAGGCCAAGAGACCCAGTACTTC.

Turning to this clonotype: It is likely a read error, because the conserved phenylalanine at the end of the CDR3 is missing. This chain links TRBV3-1 with TRBJ1-5; D gene unclear. CDR3 length: 12 residues. V lost 3 bases, J lost 4 bases, and 4 bases lay in between. Per the germline V gene, CDR1 is LGHDT and CDR2 is YNNKEL (reference sequence). CDR3 DNA sequence: TGTGCCAGCAGCCAGGCGAATCAGCCCCAGCATTTG. Residues: CASSQANQPQHL.

This clonotype has at least ten counts. The chain recombines TRBV29-1 with TRBJ2-7; D is undetermined. This CDR3 is built from 12 residues. V gave up 2 bases and J gave up 3 bases, with 8 bases separating them. Germline V CDR1 and CDR2: SQVTM, ANQGSEA. CDR3 protein: CSVELDIYEQYF. The CDR3 DNA reads as TGCAGCGTTGAATTAGACATCTACGAGCAGTACTTC.

This clonotype was counted ten times or more. This chain links TRBV7-2 with TRBJ1-2, with 12 positions matching TRBD1. The length of the CDR3 is 15 residues. Germline values: CDR1 SGHTA, CDR2 FQGNSA. Germline trimming cut 4 bases from V and 8 bases from J; bases unmatched to any gene: 8. The CDR3: CASSSGGQGASGYTF. The DNA for the CDR3 is TGTGCCAGCAGCTCAGGGGGACAGGGGGCAAGCGGCTACACCTTC.

The gene calls are TRBV28 and TRBJ2-7; 10 nucleotides line up with TRBD2. Unmatched junction bases numbered 4, after V lost 5 bases and J lost 9 bases. The germline V gene encodes CDR1 MDHEN and CDR2 SYDVKM. The CDR3 sequence is 12 residues long. DNA of the CDR3: TGTGCCAGCAGTCCCCGGACTAGCGGGCAGTACTTC. Its protein is CASSPRTSGQYF. Drawing the rest from reference TRBV28 and TRBJ2-7, the complete variable domain is DVKVTQSSRYLVKRTGEKVFLECVQDMDHENMFWYRQDPGLGLRLIYFSYDVKMKEKGDIPEGYSVSREKKERFSLILESASTNQTSMYLCASSPRTSGQYFGPGTRLTVT.

This clonotype was found many times. V and J are TRBV20-1 and TRBJ1-5, with D maybe TRBD1 (5 bases). Trimming removed 3 bases from V and 3 bases from J, with 9 bases in between. Looked up from germline, CDR1 is DFQATT and CDR2 is SNEGSKA (reference sequence). The CDR3 covers 13 residues. The CDR3 here is CSAREGYNQPQHF. The CDR3, as DNA: TGCAGTGCTAGGGAGGGGTACAATCAGCCCCAGCATTTT.

A word on this clonotype: A much larger clone lies a single base off, so this may be a read error. V gene TRBV20-1 combines with J gene TRBJ1-5, with a weak D call TRBD1 (5 bases). CDR3 length equals 13 residues. CDR1 is DFQATT and CDR2 is SNEGSKA in the germline V gene (reference sequence). CDR3 sequence: CSLARGYNQPRHF. The CDR3 DNA reads as TGCAGTCTTGCACGGGGGTACAATCAGCCCCGGCATTTT.

This clonotype was counted ten times or more. The V call is TRBV6-6, the J call TRBJ2-7; TRBD1 agrees at 7 bases. V lost 5 bases to trimming and J lost 2 bases; unmatched junction nucleotides: 9. Germline loops: CDR1 MNHNY, CDR2 SVGAGI (reference sequence). The CDR3 sequence is 15 residues long. CDR3 DNA sequence: TGTGCCAGCAGTAGCAGCCGGGACAGAGCCTACGAGCAGTACTTC. It translates to CASSSSRDRAYEQYF.

Ten or more counts support this clonotype. The V and J genes are TRBV20-1 and TRBJ2-3, with TRBD1 as a possible D gene (5 bases). Per germline, CDR1 DFQATT and CDR2 SNEGSKA (reference sequence). The CDR3 has 12 residues. V gave up 4 bases and J gave up 4 bases, with 9 bases separating them. The CDR3 spells CSATAGPDTQYF. The CDR3 DNA is TGCAGTGCTACCGCAGGGCCAGATACGCAGTATTTT.

The chain joins TRBV6-1 to TRBJ1-2, with 8 bases fitting TRBD1. The CDR3 consists of 16 residues. J gave up 1 base and V 5 bases, and 9 bases lay outside the gene matches. The germline CDR1 and CDR2 sequences are MNHNS and SASEGT. CDR3: CASSKSGQGFNYGYTF. CDR3 nucleotide sequence: TGTGCCAGCAGTAAGAGTGGACAGGGCTTTAACTATGGCTACACCTTC.

The chain links TRBV5-5 to TRBJ2-5; a weak D match, TRBD2 (5 bases). V lost 1 base and J 0 bases, leaving 10 bases between the germline ends. Germline-derived CDR1 and CDR2 are SGHKS and YYEKEE (reference sequence). The CDR3 contains 15 residues. CDR3 DNA: TGTGCCAGCAGCTTGTCGTCGGGGTACCAAGAGACCCAGTACTTC. It translates to CASSLSSGYQETQYF.

This clonotype was seen repeatedly, ten times or more. The V and J genes are TRBV20-1 and TRBJ2-1, with D perhaps given as TRBD1 or TRBD2 (5 bases each). The CDR3 contains 16 residues. Trimming left V 0 bases short and J 2 bases short, with 14 bases between. The germline V gene has CDR1 DFQATT and CDR2 SNEGSKA (reference sequence). The CDR3 protein is CSARDQGRQTYNEQFF. The CDR3 DNA is TGCAGTGCTAGAGATCAGGGACGCCAAACCTACAATGAGCAGTTCTTC.

Points on this clonotype: A much larger clonotype is one base distant, so this may be a read error. The chain employs TRBV4-3 and TRBJ2-7, with 10 bases identical to TRBD2. Germline values: CDR1 LGHNA, CDR2 YSLEER. The CDR3 totals 14 residues. Trimming cost V 0 bases and J 10 bases; bases outside gene matches: 6. Here the CDR3 DNA reads TGCGCCAGCAGCCAAGATCAGGGGACTAGCGAACAGTACTTC. It yields the protein CASSQDQGTSEQYF.

This clonotype was observed many times. The rearrangement joins TRBV29-1 to TRBJ2-1, with 9 bases fitting TRBD2. The J segment lost 4 bases and the V segment lost 7 bases, leaving 17 bases of the junction unmatched. From germline, CDR1 is SQVTM and CDR2 ANQGSEA. The CDR3 has 17 residues. CDR3 in amino acids: CSAGASGGTQIYNEQFF. As DNA, the CDR3 is TGCAGCGCGGGGGCCAGCGGGGGGACGCAAATTTACAATGAGCAGTTCTTC.